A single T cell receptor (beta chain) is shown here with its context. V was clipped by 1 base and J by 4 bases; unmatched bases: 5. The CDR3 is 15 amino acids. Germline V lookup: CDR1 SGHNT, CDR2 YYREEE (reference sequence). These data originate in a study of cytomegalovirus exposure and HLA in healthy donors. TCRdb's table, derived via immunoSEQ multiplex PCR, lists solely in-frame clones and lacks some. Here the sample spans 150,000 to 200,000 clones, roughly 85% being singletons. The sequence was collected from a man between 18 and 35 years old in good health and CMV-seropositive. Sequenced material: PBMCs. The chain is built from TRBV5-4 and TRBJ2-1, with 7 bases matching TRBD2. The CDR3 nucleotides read TGTGCCAGCAGCTTGCACCAGCGGGGTTACAATGAGCAGTTCTTC. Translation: CASSLHQRGYNEQFF.